This T cell receptor (beta chain) emerged from a study of PD-1 blockade in classical Hodgkin lymphoma. Across the study: Every 2 weeks, patients had 3 mg/kg nivolumab intravenously.

Each patient relapsed following autologous stem cell transplantation, and prior brentuximab vedotin exposure differed. The CDR3 runs to 15 residues. Trimming at V came to 5 bases and at J to 8 bases, leaving 12 bases not matched to a gene. Germline CDR1 MDHEN, CDR2 SYDVKM. Notes on this clone: The target antigen is unknown.

Study-level findings and limits: Partial responders and progressors had significantly lower baseline TCR diversity. CD4+ TCR diversity, unlike CD8+, rose significantly by C4D1.

The method was immunoSEQ multiplex PCR; TCRdb's version includes in-frame clones alone and lacks a portion of them. Among 13,000 to 15,000 clones listed, more than 70% were seen once. The TCR was taken from a human donor with classical Hodgkin lymphoma. Sample: peripheral blood mononuclear cells (PBMCs), taken at baseline. This chain links TRBV28 with TRBJ1-2, with 9 bases aligning to TRBD1. The DNA of the CDR3 is TGTGCCAGCAGTCCCCCCCCACAGGGGGCTTGGGGCTACACCTTC. Its translation: CASSPPPQGAWGYTF.